The next 24 T cell receptor beta chains were all read from a single sample in a study of vaccination effects on CD4 cells after COVID-19. Method: immunoSEQ multiplex PCR; TCRdb's copy keeps in-frame clones and lacks some. The data contain around 47,000 clones, roughly 65% of them singletons. CD4+ T cells specific for antigen were expanded with viral peptide pools by the ViraFEST assay before sequencing. Cultured cells yielded isolated CD4+ T cells after around 9 days. SARS-CoV-2 infection was confirmed by PCR in the person between March and December 2020. The antigens these receptors bind are not known. Specimen: CD4+ T cells from PBMCs cultured with a peptide pool, collected before COVID-19 vaccination. The receptors were sampled from a human donor who had a prior SARS-CoV-2 infection.

This rearrangement joins TRBV6-5 to TRBJ1-5; D unresolved. The CDR3 is 16 residues long. V was pared by 1 base and J by 4 bases, with 14 bases between. CDR1 and CDR2 from the germline V gene are MNHEY and SVGAGI. CDR3 sequence reads: CASSYFSAGGNQPQHF. Written as DNA, the CDR3 is TGTGCCAGCAGTTACTTCTCCGCCGGCGGGAATCAGCCCCAGCATTTT.

This clone was seen a handful of times. The chain is built from TRBV19 and TRBJ1-2; a weak D match, TRBD1 (6 bases). The germline V gene has CDR1 LNHDA and CDR2 SQIVND (reference sequence). Between the trimmed V and J ends, which lost 3 bases and 7 bases, there was a span of 21 bases. This CDR3 has 16 residues. CDR3 bases: TGTGCCAGTAGTATCGGGTTGGCAGCCAAGGGGGGTGGCTACACCTTC. It translates to CASSIGLAAKGGGYTF.

This clone was picked up one time. The gene calls are TRBV7-9 and TRBJ2-3, with 8 bases identical to TRBD2. The J segment lost 2 bases and the V segment lost 3 bases, leaving 7 bases of the junction unmatched. The germline gives CDR1 SEHNR, CDR2 FQNEAQ (reference sequence). The CDR3 totals 16 residues. CDR3 sequence: CASSFLTSENTDTQYF. CDR3 bases: TGTGCCAGCAGCTTTCTGACTAGCGAGAACACAGATACGCAGTATTTT.

This sequence joins TRBV29-1 and TRBJ1-1, with 7 bases that match TRBD1. Trimming at V came to 1 base and at J to 4 bases, leaving 6 bases not matched to a gene. Germline V lookup: CDR1 SQVTM, CDR2 ANQGSEA. The CDR3 spans 14 residues. The CDR3 region has the DNA TGCAGCGTTGAAGTTCCAGGGGGGGTCACTGAAGCTTTCTTT. This codes for CSVEVPGGVTEAFF.

This clone was counted once. The chain combines TRBV2 with TRBJ2-7; 7 positions agree with TRBD2. This CDR3 has 14 residues. Trimming took 3 bases from V and 3 from J; bases not matched to a gene: 5. Germline V CDR1 and CDR2: SNHLY, FYNNEI. The CDR3: CASSDWDYNYEQYF. CDR3 nucleotide sequence: TGTGCCAGCAGTGACTGGGACTACAACTACGAGCAGTACTTC.

The chain carries TRBV30 and TRBJ1-5; D gene ambiguous. V shed 3 bases and J shed 6 bases, with 12 bases lying between them. This CDR3 has 13 amino acids. Germline V lookup: CDR1 GTSNPN, CDR2 SVGIG (reference sequence). In DNA form, the CDR3 reads TGTGCCTGGAGCGCCACGACGAGTCAGCCCCAGCATTTT. Amino acid sequence: CAWSATTSQPQHF.

The chain's CDR3 is CASSLVTGPYEQYF. The CDR3 nucleotides are TGTGCCAGCAGCTTAGTGACAGGGCCCTACGAGCAGTACTTC. The V and J genes are TRBV7-2 and TRBJ2-7, with 7 bases that match TRBD1. V trimming: 1 base; J trimming: 2 bases; junction bases outside the gene matches: 2. This CDR3 has 14 amino acids. Germline V gene sequence: CDR1 SGHTA, CDR2 FQGNSA.

This clone was seen more than once but under ten times. The DNA of the CDR3 is TGTGCCAGCAGCTTACGGGGCGCCGGGGAGCTGTTTTTT. It is translated as CASSLRGAGELFF. The genes are TRBV11-3 and TRBJ2-2; D is tentatively TRBD1 or TRBD2 (5 bases each). Trimming removed 2 bases from V and 6 bases from J, with 7 bases in between. Germline values: CDR1 SGHNT, CDR2 YENEEA. The CDR3 covers 13 residues.

A remark on this clone: Other nucleotide sequences in the sample specify the same CDR3. The chain carries TRBV7-8 and TRBJ2-3; unclear D gene. The length of the CDR3 is 14 residues. V was cut by 1 base and J by 5 bases, with 10 bases left in between. Germline CDR1 is SGHVS and CDR2 is FQNEAQ. The chain's CDR3 is CASSLEGRGDTQYF. DNA of the CDR3: TGTGCCAGCAGCTTAGAAGGACGCGGAGATACGCAGTATTTT.

This clone was detected only once. V usage is TRBV7-6 and J usage is TRBJ2-5; tentatively, D is TRBD2 (6 bases). V was clipped by 2 bases and J by 2 bases, with 9 bases between them. Germline V CDR1 and CDR2: SGHVS, FNYEAQ. This CDR3 has 14 amino acids. The CDR3 loop reads CASSLIAVQETQYF. Here the CDR3 DNA reads TGTGCCAGCAGCTTAATAGCGGTACAAGAGACCCAGTACTTC.

This chain joins TRBV1 and TRBJ2-2. TRBV1 is termed a pseudogene. The CDR3 runs to 16 residues. CDR3 protein: CTSSQHPGRSTGELFF. DNA for the CDR3: TGCACCAGCAGCCAACATCCGGGACGATCGACCGGGGAGCTGTTTTTT.

This chain connects TRBV20-1 to TRBJ2-5; D remains ambiguous. CDR1 DFQATT and CDR2 SNEGSKA come from the germline V gene (reference sequence). This CDR3 spans 11 amino acids. V was trimmed by 6 bases and J by 4 bases, leaving 9 bases between them. The CDR3 DNA reads as TGCAGTGCATCCCGGACAGAGACCCAGTACTTC. Protein: CSASRTETQYF.

DNA for the CDR3: TGTGCCAGCAGCTTAACCTCAGGGGGAGGAGGCACCGGGGAGCTGTTTTTT. Its translation is CASSLTSGGGGTGELFF. The rearrangement joins TRBV7-3 to TRBJ2-2; a weak D match, TRBD1 (7 bases). Germline lookup yields CDR1 SGHTA and CDR2 FQGTGA. The CDR3 length is 17 residues. The V end was cut by 0 bases, the J end by 4 bases, with 15 bases between. The full variable domain, rest sourced from reference TRBV7-3 and TRBJ2-2, is GAGVSQTPSNKVTEKGKYVELRCDPISGHTALYWYRQSLGQGPEFLIYFQGTGAADDSGLPNDRFFAVRPEGSVSTLKIQRTERGDSAVYLCASSLTSGGGGTGELFFGEGSRLTVL.

This clone occurred once. This chain links TRBV7-8 with TRBJ2-3; weak D call: TRBD2 (5 bases). Looked up from germline, CDR1 is SGHVS and CDR2 is FQNEAQ. V was shortened by 4 bases and J by 2 bases, with 13 bases between the two germline ends. The CDR3 loop spans 15 amino acids. The CDR3 protein is CASSSRPLATDTQYF. The DNA for the CDR3 is TGTGCCAGCAGCTCTCGACCCCTAGCCACAGATACGCAGTATTTT.

The rearrangement joins TRBV30 to TRBJ2-7; D is unresolved. This CDR3 contains 11 residues. Germline CDR1 is GTSNPN and CDR2 is SVGIG (reference sequence). The V end lost 6 bases, the J end lost 2 bases, and 8 bases lay between the germline ends. DNA for the CDR3: TGTGCCTGCCGCCTCACCTACGAGCAGTACTTC. Protein product: CACRLTYEQYF.

The rearrangement joins TRBV7-2 to TRBJ2-5; 7 nucleotides match TRBD2. V lost 4 bases, J lost 5 bases, and 10 bases stayed unmatched. The CDR3 totals 15 residues. The germline V gene has CDR1 SGHTA and CDR2 FQGNSA. The CDR3 region is CASSSFGGRAETQYF. The DNA of the CDR3 is TGTGCCAGCAGCTCCTTTGGCGGGAGAGCGGAGACCCAGTACTTC.

J is TRBJ1-1 and V is TRBV18; D perhaps matches TRBD1 (6 bases). V shed 3 bases and J shed 0 bases, with 17 bases lying between them. The V gene's germline CDR1 is KGHSH and CDR2 LQKENI. There are 17 residues in the CDR3. CDR3 bases: TGTGCCAGCTCACCGACCCCAGGGGAACCGATGAACACTGAAGCTTTCTTT. It translates to CASSPTPGEPMNTEAFF.

The chain couples TRBV5-1 to TRBJ2-7; D possibly matches TRBD1 or TRBD2 (5 bases each). CDR1 is SGHRS, CDR2 YFSETQ, per germline. Trimming left V 6 bases short and J 5 bases short, with 12 bases between. The CDR3 covers 12 residues. The CDR3 sequence is CASIWGSHEQYF. CDR3 sequence (DNA): TGCGCCAGCATATGGGGGTCCCACGAGCAGTACTTC.

The gene calls are TRBV2 and TRBJ1-6; 7 bases map to TRBD1. The V gene's germline CDR1 is SNHLY and CDR2 FYNNEI. The ends lost 8 bases at V and 9 bases at J; junction bases unmatched: 16. The CDR3 totals 16 residues. CDR3 sequence (DNA): TGTGCCAGCGGCATCGGGACAGATTACGAATTTTCACCCCTCCACTTT. Amino acid sequence: CASGIGTDYEFSPLHF.

The chain is built from TRBV7-9 and TRBJ1-6, with D maybe TRBD1 (6 bases). Germline CDR1 SEHNR, CDR2 FQNEAQ (reference sequence). V shed 6 bases and J shed 8 bases, with 17 bases lying between them. This CDR3 contains 15 residues. The DNA for the CDR3 is TGTGCCAGCAGAAAAGGGGGTGTTGGGGATTCACCCCTCCACTTT. This gives the protein CASRKGGVGDSPLHF.

V is TRBV28 and J is TRBJ1-3; D is unresolved. Germline assignment: CDR1 MDHEN and CDR2 SYDVKM. The CDR3 sequence is 15 residues long. V lost 5 bases to trimming and J lost 0 bases, with 11 bases between them. The CDR3 here is CASSQGSFSGNTIYF. In DNA, the CDR3 is TGTGCCAGCAGTCAAGGGTCCTTCTCTGGAAACACCATATATTTT.

The chain uses TRBV4-3 and TRBJ2-7; TRBD2 matches 10 bases. From germline, CDR1 is LGHNA and CDR2 YSLEER. The J segment lost 0 bases and the V segment lost 0 bases, leaving 5 bases of the junction unmatched. The CDR3 sequence is 17 residues long. CDR3 loop: CASSQEQEREGSYEQYF. The DNA of the CDR3 is TGCGCCAGCAGCCAAGAGCAGGAGCGGGAGGGCTCCTACGAGCAGTACTTC.

This chain connects TRBV4-3 to TRBJ2-3, with D maybe TRBD2 (6 bases). Germline-derived CDR1 and CDR2 are LGHNA and YSLEER. Trimming removed 0 bases at V and 0 bases at J, with 13 bases between. This CDR3 region has 17 residues. The CDR3 DNA sequence: TGCGCCAGCAGCCAAGAAAGGAGGGGAACTAGCACAGATACGCAGTATTTT. Residues: CASSQERRGTSTDTQYF.

This clone has only one observation. The chain has TRBV3-1 (or the pseudogene TRBV3-2) and TRBJ1-5; D not certain. Per the germline V gene, CDR1 is LGHDT and CDR2 is YNNKEL (reference sequence). CDR3 size: 12 residues. The V end lost 2 bases, the J end lost 4 bases, and 3 bases lay between the germline ends. CDR3 loop: CASSQLNQPQHF. For the CDR3, the DNA is TGTGCCAGCAGCCAATTAAATCAGCCCCAGCATTTT.